The sequence of this TCR beta chain was determined in a study of CDR3 diversity in severe acne (dated by TCRdb to between 2018 and 2020). Library generation was performed with PCR. Instrument used: Illumina HiSeq 2000. The raw public data were reprocessed by TCRdb itself: fastp quality trimming at Q25, MiXCR clonotype calling, in-frame beta chains only. Each entry merges the rows of one CDR3 protein and shows their most common DNA and genes. This sample comprises about 90,000 distinct CDR3 sequences, 45% to 55% of them detected only once. The ten largest account for around a tenth of the sample. The CDR3 covers 13 residues, taking in both the cysteine and the phenylalanine. This entry keeps only the CDR3 DNA: 39 bases, framed from base 1. Trimming costs V 8 bases and J 7 bases, and their ends lie 14 bases apart. CDR1 and CDR2 (ENHRY, SYGVKD) derive from the germline V gene. Comments on this clonotype: It has no known antigen specificity. No much larger clone is present one base from it, and per-base qualities are unavailable.

The TCR comes from a male donor with severe acne vulgaris. Sequencing used blood. Here the chain combines TRBV10-3 and TRBJ1-4; the D region possibly corresponds to TRBD1 (5 bases align). For the CDR3, the sequence is CAILGRAREKLFF. The nucleotide sequence reads as follows: TGTGCCATCCTGGGCAGGGCGCGTGAAAAACTGTTTTTT.